These 23 T cell receptor beta chains share one sample of origin, sequenced in a study of early T cells in non-severe SARS-CoV-2 infection. MiXCR was run by TCRdb on the 5' RACE reads, yielding one entry per CDR3 protein. The sample consists of 50,000 or so distinct CDR3 sequences, about 13% of them appearing once. The material sequenced was whole blood. The source of these receptors is an adult who was a healthcare worker with PCR-confirmed SARS-CoV-2 infection or an uninfected control (not recorded which).

V is TRBV28 and J is TRBJ2-3; no definite D call. Trimming cost V 5 bases and J 6 bases, with 9 bases left between them. Germline loops: CDR1 MDHEN, CDR2 SYDVKM. The CDR3 contains 12 residues. CDR3 coding DNA: TGTGCCAGCAGTGCCCCACAGGATACGCAGTATTTT. The encoded protein is CASSAPQDTQYF. The complete variable domain, with remaining parts taken from reference TRBV28 and TRBJ2-3, reads DVKVTQSSRYLVKRTGEKVFLECVQDMDHENMFWYRQDPGLGLRLIYFSYDVKMKEKGDIPEGYSVSREKKERFSLILESASTNQTSMYLCASSAPQDTQYFGPGTRLTVL.

This chain connects TRBV7-3 to TRBJ1-1, with D possibly being TRBD1 (6 bases). The CDR3 totals 13 residues. Trimming stripped 4 bases from V and 1 base from J, with 7 bases between. Germline CDR1 reads SGHTA; CDR2 reads FQGTGA. The CDR3 DNA is TGTGCCAGCAGCTCAGGGGAGAACACTGAAGCTTTCTTT. It translates to CASSSGENTEAFF.

In this sample, this clonotype turned up many times. The rearrangement uses TRBV6-2 or TRBV6-3 and TRBJ1-1, with 8 bases identical to TRBD1. The CDR3 has 13 residues. The junction had 9 bases not matched to a gene; V was cut back by 11 bases and J by 4 bases. Germline CDR1 reads MNHEY; CDR2 reads SVGEGT. The CDR3 sequence is CAGRGQEFTEAFF. The CDR3 region has the DNA TGTGCCGGCCGGGGACAGGAATTCACTGAAGCTTTCTTT.

This clonotype was recorded many times. This sequence joins TRBV10-3 and TRBJ1-6; 10 bases are shared with TRBD1. The V segment lost 4 bases and the J segment 1 base; nucleotides outside the gene matches: 4. From germline, CDR1 is ENHRY and CDR2 SYGVKD. This CDR3 spans 17 amino acids. In nucleotides, the CDR3 is TGTGCCATCAGTGGGGGACAGGGGATTTCCTATAATTCACCCCTCCACTTT. Translated: CAISGGQGISYNSPLHF.

In this sample, this clonotype turned up many times. The chain joins TRBV11-2 to TRBJ1-1; 10 nucleotides match TRBD1. This CDR3 has 15 amino acids. Germline CDR1 reads SGHAT; CDR2 reads FQNNGV. The ends lost 5 bases at V and 5 bases at J; junction bases unmatched: 8. The CDR3 DNA is TGTGCCAGCAGCCCCCGACAGGGGGCTATGACTGAAGCTTTCTTT. Its translation is CASSPRQGAMTEAFF.

This clonotype has a count of ten or more. V and J are TRBV20-1 and TRBJ2-7; 8 bases line up with TRBD2. Trimming removed 5 bases from V and 0 bases from J; junction bases left unmatched: 6. Per the germline V gene, CDR1 is DFQATT and CDR2 is SNEGSKA (reference sequence). This CDR3 is 14 amino acids long. The CDR3 DNA reads TGCAGTGCTCTCCAGCGGGGGAGCTCCTACGAGCAGTACTTC. Protein sequence: CSALQRGSSYEQYF.

This clonotype has a count of ten or more. The V gene is TRBV20-1, the J gene TRBJ2-7; 7 bases are a match to TRBD2. The CDR3 spans 14 residues. The V and J ends lost 0 bases and 3 bases, in that order; junction bases with no gene match: 5. Germline CDR1 is DFQATT and CDR2 is SNEGSKA (reference sequence). The CDR3 sequence is CSARDLGEGYEQYF. CDR3 sequence (DNA): TGCAGTGCTAGAGATCTTGGGGAGGGCTACGAGCAGTACTTC.

This clonotype has just a few counts. V usage is TRBV5-5 and J usage is TRBJ2-7; TRBD2 agrees at 7 bases. V gave up 1 base and J gave up 4 bases; unmatched junction bases: 5. The CDR3 covers 14 residues. Germline V gene lookup returns CDR1 SGHKS and CDR2 YYEKEE (reference sequence). CDR3 region: CASSLSFGRYEQYF. The CDR3 DNA follows: TGTGCCAGCAGCTTGTCTTTCGGGAGGTACGAGCAGTACTTC.

V and J are TRBV29-1 and TRBJ1-1; D not certain. The CDR3 contains 13 residues. Germline CDR1 is SQVTM and CDR2 is ANQGSEA. V lost 7 bases and J lost 4, with 16 bases in between. CDR3 bases: TGCAGCGCCTCCCGGGCGGAAGGCACTGAAGCTTTCTTT. This gives the protein CSASRAEGTEAFF.

This clonotype was seen many times. V usage is TRBV7-3 and J usage is TRBJ1-1; the D is unclear. Trimming removed 5 bases from V and 7 bases from J, with 11 bases in between. The V gene's germline CDR1 is SGHTA and CDR2 FQGTGA. The CDR3 totals 12 residues. The CDR3 sequence is CASSEQRGEAFF. DNA of the CDR3: TGTGCCAGCAGCGAACAGAGAGGTGAAGCTTTCTTT.

A word on this clonotype: A clone one base away is much larger, so this may be a read error. The CDR3 is CASSSRGGLNYEQYF. The CDR3 DNA reads as TGTGCCAGCAGTTCCCGGGGGGGGCTTAATTACGAGCAGTACTTC. V usage is TRBV28 and J usage is TRBJ2-7, with TRBD2 matching 8 bases. Germline V gene lookup returns CDR1 MDHEN and CDR2 SYDVKM. With V trimmed by 4 bases and J by 4 bases, 9 bases remained unmatched. The length of the CDR3 is 15 residues.

A single count supports this clonotype. At one of its ends the junction is not consistent with the germline gene, which may arise from a read error. The rearrangement uses TRBV5-1 and TRBJ2-3, with 10 bases lining up with TRBD2. The CDR3 length is 17 residues. Germline CDR1 is SGHRS and CDR2 is YFSETQ. CDR3 protein: CASRSGLALSSTDSQYF. Written as DNA, the CDR3 is TGCGCCAGCAGATCGGGACTAGCGCTATCTAGCACAGATTCGCAGTATTTT. The variable domain in full, with the rest retrieved from reference TRBV5-1 and TRBJ2-3, is KAGVTQTPRYLIKTRGQQVTLSCSPISGHRSVSWYQQTPGQGLQFLFEYFSETQRNKGNFPGRFSGRQFSNSRSEMNVSTLELGDSALYLCASRSGLALSSTDSQYFGPGTRLTVL.

The chain couples TRBV6-4 to TRBJ2-1; D tentatively reads TRBD1 or TRBD2 (5 bases each). Trimming took 0 bases from V and 10 from J, leaving 7 bases between them. The germline CDR1 and CDR2 sequences are MRHNA and SNTAGT. The CDR3 has 12 residues. As DNA, the CDR3 is TGTGCCAGCAGTGACTCGGGACGGGAGCAGTTCTTC. This encodes CASSDSGREQFF.

This clonotype was seen at least ten times. The V and J genes are TRBV6-5 and TRBJ1-3, with a possible D match to TRBD1 (5 bases). This CDR3 has 17 residues. Germline assignment: CDR1 MNHEY and CDR2 SVGAGI. Trimming took off 2 bases at V and 2 bases at J, with 16 bases between the two ends. In nucleotides, the CDR3 is TGTGCCAGCAGTTACCATCCACGGGGCTCCACTGGAAACACCATATATTTT. This translates into CASSYHPRGSTGNTIYF.

The chain joins TRBV7-2 to TRBJ1-4; TRBD1 matches at 10 bases. There are 15 residues in the CDR3. Germline lookup yields CDR1 SGHTA and CDR2 FQGNSA. Trimming removed 2 bases from V and 5 bases from J; junction bases left unmatched: 2. The CDR3 sequence: CASSLRTGGNEKLFF. In nucleotides, the CDR3 is TGTGCCAGCAGCTTAAGGACAGGGGGGAATGAAAAACTGTTTTTT.

This clonotype was recorded at least ten times. The chain joins TRBV7-8 to TRBJ2-7, with D possibly being TRBD1 (6 bases). This CDR3 comprises 13 residues. Trimming took off 6 bases at V and 5 bases at J, with 14 bases between the two ends. Germline CDR1 is SGHVS and CDR2 is FQNEAQ. The CDR3 bases are TGTGCCAGCAGTGGTGCAGGGGCCGACGAGCAGTACTTC. It is translated as CASSGAGADEQYF.

This chain joins TRBV24-1 and TRBJ2-3, with unresolved D. Between the trimmed V and J ends, which lost 1 base and 6 bases, there was a span of 10 bases. CDR3 length: 14 residues. Per the germline V gene, CDR1 is KGHDR and CDR2 is SFDVKD. CDR3 sequence: CATSDFPSADTQYF. Here the CDR3 DNA reads TGTGCCACCAGTGATTTTCCCTCTGCGGATACGCAGTATTTT.

The chain couples TRBV7-9 to TRBJ2-3, with D hard to call. CDR1 is SEHNR, CDR2 FQNEAQ, per germline (reference sequence). The V end was cut by 4 bases, the J end by 13 bases, with 21 bases between. The CDR3 contains 14 residues. CDR3 bases: TGTGCCAGCAGCTCCCTATTTGTAAGGGATTTGGAGTATTTT. Amino acid sequence: CASSSLFVRDLEYF.

This chain links TRBV5-1 with TRBJ2-3; 13 bases agree with TRBD2. Per the germline V gene, CDR1 is SGHRS and CDR2 is YFSETQ. The CDR3 totals 15 residues. The trim removed 7 bases at V and 0 bases at J, leaving 2 bases unmatched. The CDR3 bases are TGCGCCAGCCGGACTAGCGGGGGCAGCACAGATACGCAGTATTTT. Translation: CASRTSGGSTDTQYF.

This chain's CDR3 is CASSTGTGSYNEQFF. CDR3 bases: TGTGCCAGCAGTACCGGGACAGGGTCTTACAATGAGCAGTTCTTC. The chain is built from TRBV2 and TRBJ2-1, with 9 bases lining up with TRBD1. Trimming took 5 bases from V and 4 from J; bases not matched to a gene: 6. The CDR3 is made up of 15 amino acids. Germline V gene sequence: CDR1 SNHLY, CDR2 FYNNEI.

This clonotype was detected ten times or more. This chain connects TRBV5-1 to TRBJ2-2; D is unresolved. Germline CDR1 and CDR2: SGHRS and YFSETQ. The V end was cut by 1 base, the J end by 4 bases, with 11 bases between. This CDR3 contains 15 residues. The CDR3 DNA reads TGCGCCAGCAGCTTGACTCTCGCAGGCACCGGGGAGCTGTTTTTT. Its protein is CASSLTLAGTGELFF.

This clonotype appeared many times. V gene TRBV7-9 combines with J gene TRBJ1-4, with D unresolved. Germline CDR1 and CDR2: SEHNR and FQNEAQ (reference sequence). The ends were cut back, 1 base at V and 1 base at J, with 4 bases in the middle. The CDR3 spans 14 residues. The CDR3 spells CASSLERTNEKLFF. The CDR3, as DNA: TGTGCCAGCAGCTTAGAGAGAACTAATGAAAAACTGTTTTTT.

The V gene is TRBV7-2, the J gene TRBJ2-3; no clear D gene. V was trimmed by 2 bases and J by 2 bases, leaving 5 bases between them. Germline V lookup: CDR1 SGHTA, CDR2 FQGNSA. The CDR3 contains 13 residues. The CDR3 protein is CASSLIPTDTQYF. The CDR3 DNA follows: TGTGCCAGCAGCTTAATTCCCACAGATACGCAGTATTTT.